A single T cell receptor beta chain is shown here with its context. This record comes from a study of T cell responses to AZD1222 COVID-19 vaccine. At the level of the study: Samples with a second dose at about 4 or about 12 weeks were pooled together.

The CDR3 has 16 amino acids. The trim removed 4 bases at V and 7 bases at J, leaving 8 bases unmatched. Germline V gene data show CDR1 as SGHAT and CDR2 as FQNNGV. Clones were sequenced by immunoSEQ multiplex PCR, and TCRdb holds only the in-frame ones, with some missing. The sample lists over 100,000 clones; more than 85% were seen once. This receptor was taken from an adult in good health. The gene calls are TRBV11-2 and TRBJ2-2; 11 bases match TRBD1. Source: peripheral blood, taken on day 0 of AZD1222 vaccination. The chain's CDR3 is CASSSSGQGVDGELFF. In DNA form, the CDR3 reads TGTGCCAGCAGCTCGTCGGGACAGGGGGTTGACGGGGAGCTGTTTTTT.